This entry lists 12 T cell receptor beta chains sequenced from one sample in a study of cytomegalovirus exposure and HLA in healthy donors. This PCR relied on a set of 60 Vbeta primers and 13 Jbeta primers. Sequenced by immunoSEQ multiplex PCR; TCRdb stores in-frame clones only, minus some. This sample has around 140,000 clones, with roughly 9.8% found just once. Specimen: PBMCs. The receptor source for this set is a man aged 45 to 65 in good health and CMV-seronegative.

This clone was seen a handful of times. Here the CDR3 DNA reads TGTGCCAGCAGCTTGGAGGGGCAGGTCGGCTACACCTTC. Translating it yields CASSLEGQVGYTF. The chain recombines TRBV5-5 with TRBJ1-2; D perhaps matches TRBD1 (5 bases). Trimming left V 0 bases short and J 8 bases short, with 11 bases between. The CDR3 is made up of 13 amino acids. In germline, CDR1 is SGHKS, CDR2 YYEKEE (reference sequence).

The V and J genes are TRBV7-2 and TRBJ2-5; D possibly corresponds to TRBD2 (6 bases). The V gene lost 6 bases and the J gene lost 4 bases, with 15 bases spanning the gap. Looked up from germline, CDR1 is SGHTA and CDR2 is FQGNSA. This CDR3 region has 14 residues. CDR3 DNA: TGTGCCAGCAGTCCGTCACGGGGAGGAGAGACCCAGTACTTC. It is translated as CASSPSRGGETQYF.

This clone has just a few counts. The chain combines TRBV5-8 with TRBJ1-6, with D perhaps matching TRBD1 (6 bases). Per the germline V gene, CDR1 is SGHTS and CDR2 is YDEGEE. The length of the CDR3 is 15 residues. Trimming left V 4 bases short and J 9 bases short, with 17 bases between. CDR3 coding DNA: TGTGCCAGCAGCCCAGGGGTTGTTCATAGTTCACCCCTCCACTTT. Translating gives CASSPGVVHSSPLHF.

This clone came up a few times. Within the sample, other DNA sequences also encode this same CDR3. V gene TRBV6-1 combines with J gene TRBJ2-1, with D unclear. CDR3 length equals 15 residues. With 3 bases removed from V and 0 bases from J, the gap between germline ends came to 9 bases. In germline, CDR1 is MNHNS, CDR2 SASEGT. DNA of the CDR3: TGTGCCAGCAGTGAGCAAGCGAGCTCCTACAATGAGCAGTTCTTC. Translating it yields CASSEQASSYNEQFF.

This clone was observed a handful of times. The DNA of the CDR3 is TGTGCCAGCAGTTCAACGACAGGGGTCGGAGGACAGCCCCAGCATTTT. Residues: CASSSTTGVGGQPQHF. The chain couples TRBV2 to TRBJ1-5; TRBD1 matches 8 bases. The germline CDR1 and CDR2 sequences are SNHLY and FYNNEI. V was pared by 5 bases and J by 7 bases, with 13 bases of the junction left unmatched. CDR3 length: 16 amino acids. The whole variable domain, filled in from reference TRBV2 and TRBJ1-5, reads EPEVTQTPSHQVTQMGQEVILRCVPISNHLYFYWYRQILGQKVEFLVSFYNNEISEKSEIFDDQFSVERPDGSNFTLKIRSTKLEDSAMYFCASSSTTGVGGQPQHFGDGTRLSIL.

The CDR3 region is CASKTEETQYF. As DNA, the CDR3 is TGTGCCAGCAAGACAGAAGAGACCCAGTACTTC. The chain uses TRBV2 and TRBJ2-5, with D possibly being TRBD1 (5 bases). The germline gives CDR1 SNHLY, CDR2 FYNNEI. The CDR3 consists of 11 residues. V was shortened by 7 bases and J by 3 bases, with 6 bases between the two germline ends.

CDR3 bases: TGTGCCAGCAGTGGTATCAGAGGGGAAAAACTGTTTTTT. Translation: CASSGIRGEKLFF. This chain links TRBV6-1 with TRBJ1-4; no definite D call. V was shortened by 4 bases and J by 8 bases, with 11 bases between the two germline ends. Germline CDR1 MNHNS, CDR2 SASEGT. The CDR3 is made up of 13 amino acids.

V gene TRBV19 combines with J gene TRBJ2-2; the D is unclear. V was trimmed by 7 bases and J by 7 bases, leaving 10 bases between them. Germline loops: CDR1 LNHDA, CDR2 SQIVND (reference sequence). This CDR3 is 12 amino acids long. This CDR3 reads CASTPTRGELFF. The CDR3, as DNA: TGTGCCAGTACCCCCACTCGCGGGGAGCTGTTTTTT.

In this sample, this clone turned up a few times. This chain joins TRBV15 and TRBJ2-5; D is unresolved. Trimming removed 0 bases from V and 5 bases from J, with 10 bases in between. Germline assignment: CDR1 LNHNV and CDR2 YYDKDF (reference sequence). The CDR3 is 14 residues long. As DNA, the CDR3 is TGTGCCACCAGCAGAGATCCCGGGTTGGAGACCCAGTACTTC. It codes for CATSRDPGLETQYF.

V usage is TRBV6-1 and J usage is TRBJ1-1; no definite D call. The V end was cut by 6 bases, the J end by 1 base, with 6 bases between. There are 12 residues in the CDR3. CDR1 is MNHNS and CDR2 is SASEGT in the germline V gene. CDR3 DNA: TGTGCCAGCAGGCGACAGAACACTGAAGCTTTCTTT. Translating it yields CASRRQNTEAFF.

The rearrangement links TRBV5-4 to TRBJ2-2; 11 bases fit TRBD1. CDR3 length: 16 amino acids. J lost 7 bases, V lost 2 bases, and 7 bases had no gene match. Germline values: CDR1 SGHNT, CDR2 YYREEE (reference sequence). CDR3 in DNA: TGTGCCAGCAGCTTTAGGACAGGGGGCGCCGGCGGGGAGCTGTTTTTT. This sequence encodes CASSFRTGGAGGELFF.

The J gene is TRBJ2-7, the V gene TRBV10-3; 10 bases are a match to TRBD2. The CDR3 is made up of 16 amino acids. Germline V lookup: CDR1 ENHRY, CDR2 SYGVKD. The junction had 6 bases not matched to a gene; V was cut back by 3 bases and J by 1 base. Here the CDR3 DNA reads TGTGCCATCAGTGACCCGGGACTAGCGTCGTCCTACGAGCAGTACTTC. Translating gives CAISDPGLASSYEQYF.